These 30 T cell receptor beta chains originate from one sample sequenced in a study of blood T cell repertoires in COVID-19. Libraries were prepared by immunoSEQ multiplex PCR; TCRdb keeps only in-frame clonotypes and omits some of them. The sample contains fewer than 350,000 clones, 90% of which appear only once. Material for sequencing was PBMCs or T cells enriched from blood (not recorded which). Receptors were obtained from a woman in her late teens or twenties with acute COVID-19.

The chain's CDR3 is CASSGLAGGPGELFF. CDR3 DNA sequence: TGCGCCAGCAGTGGACTAGCGGGAGGGCCCGGGGAGCTGTTTTTT. This sequence joins TRBV10-2 and TRBJ2-2, with 14 nucleotides matching TRBD2. This CDR3 comprises 15 residues. V shed 4 bases and J 6 bases; nucleotides not matched to a gene: 1. Germline V lookup: CDR1 WSHSY, CDR2 SAAADI.

The chain joins TRBV30 to TRBJ1-3; TRBD1 matches at 10 bases. Trimming took 4 bases from V and 11 from J; bases not matched to a gene: 5. Germline values: CDR1 GTSNPN, CDR2 SVGIG (reference sequence). CDR3 length: 12 amino acids. The CDR3 is CAWKGQGIAIYF. Written as DNA, the CDR3 is TGTGCCTGGAAGGGACAGGGGATAGCCATATATTTT.

The CDR3 protein is CASSQGRQGSGNTIYF. The CDR3 nucleotides are TGCGCCAGCAGCCAGGGAAGACAGGGATCTGGAAACACCATATATTTT. The chain links TRBV4-3 to TRBJ1-3; 7 nucleotides match TRBD1. Germline trimming cut 3 bases from V and 1 base from J; bases unmatched to any gene: 6. This CDR3 is built from 16 residues. CDR1 LGHNA and CDR2 YSLEER come from the germline V gene.

The chain combines TRBV2 with TRBJ1-6, with 8 bases that match TRBD1. Trimming at V came to 7 bases and at J to 6 bases, leaving 11 bases not matched to a gene. CDR1 is SNHLY, CDR2 FYNNEI, per germline. The CDR3 consists of 16 residues. In DNA, the CDR3 is TGTGCCAGCATTACTCTCACGGACAGGGCTAATTCACCCCTCCACTTT. Translating gives CASITLTDRANSPLHF.

The rearrangement links TRBV3-1 (or the pseudogene TRBV3-2) to TRBJ1-6, with a possible D match to TRBD1 (5 bases). The CDR3 is 14 amino acids. CDR1 is LGHDT, CDR2 YNNKEL, per germline (reference sequence). The germline V and J ends were trimmed by 3 bases and 7 bases, with 10 bases remaining between them. Written as DNA, the CDR3 is TGTGCCAGCAGCCATAAGGGGCGGAATTCACCCCTCCACTTT. Translating it yields CASSHKGRNSPLHF.

The V gene is TRBV27, the J gene TRBJ1-1, with 7 bases matching TRBD1. The CDR3 has 15 amino acids. The J segment lost 11 bases and the V segment lost 6 bases, leaving 18 bases of the junction unmatched. Germline V lookup: CDR1 MNHEY, CDR2 SMNVEV (reference sequence). CDR3 sequence: CASRDPGQWHRGAFF. The CDR3 DNA is TGTGCCAGCAGAGATCCGGGACAGTGGCACCGGGGGGCTTTCTTT.

This clone has a single count. The chain combines TRBV5-5 with TRBJ2-7; the match to TRBD2 covers 12 bases. This CDR3 is 15 amino acids long. CDR1 and CDR2 from the germline V gene are SGHKS and YYEKEE (reference sequence). V dropped 4 bases and J dropped 2; count of bases not matched to a gene: 4. CDR3 coding DNA: TGTGCCAGCAGCATTGGACTAGCGGGAACCTACGAGCAGTACTTC. As protein: CASSIGLAGTYEQYF. Looking up the rest from reference TRBV5-5 and TRBJ2-7 gives the full variable domain: DAGVTQSPTHLIKTRGQQVTLRCSPISGHKSVSWYQQVLGQGPQFIFQYYEKEERGRGNFPDRFSARQFPNYSSELNVNALLLGDSALYLCASSIGLAGTYEQYFGPGTRLTVT.

The chain couples TRBV5-6 to TRBJ2-1, with 11 bases fitting TRBD2. Germline V gives CDR1 SGHDT, CDR2 YYEEEE. The V gene end was trimmed by 2 bases and the J gene end by 5 bases; junction bases not matched to a gene: 9. CDR3 length equals 17 residues. DNA for the CDR3: TGTGCCAGCAGCTTTCCCTCACTAGCGGGAGCTGACAATGAGCAGTTCTTC. It codes for CASSFPSLAGADNEQFF.

This chain links TRBV6-5 with TRBJ2-1, with TRBD2 matching over 11 bases. The germline gives CDR1 MNHEY, CDR2 SVGAGI. V dropped 6 bases and J dropped 7; count of bases not matched to a gene: 5. The CDR3 is 14 residues long. In nucleotides, the CDR3 is TGTGCCAGCAGCTCTAGCGGGGGGCTTAATGAGCAGTTCTTC. It encodes CASSSSGGLNEQFF.

V usage is TRBV5-4 and J usage is TRBJ1-2; 7 positions match TRBD1. This CDR3 is 15 amino acids long. Germline CDR1 is SGHNT and CDR2 is YYREEE (reference sequence). With 2 bases clipped from V and 0 bases from J, the junction kept 4 bases outside the gene matches. Written as DNA, the CDR3 is TGTGCCAGCAGCTTCCGGGACAGAGCTAACTATGGCTACACCTTC. Encoded protein: CASSFRDRANYGYTF.

The genes are TRBV28 and TRBJ1-5; D might be TRBD1 (5 bases). There are 11 residues in the CDR3. Germline CDR1 and CDR2: MDHEN and SYDVKM. Deletions cut 7 bases from V and 7 bases from J, with 8 bases between. CDR3 sequence (DNA): TGTGCCAGCACCCAGGGCCAGCCCCAGCATTTT. It codes for CASTQGQPQHF. The complete variable domain, with remaining parts taken from reference TRBV28 and TRBJ1-5, reads DVKVTQSSRYLVKRTGEKVFLECVQDMDHENMFWYRQDPGLGLRLIYFSYDVKMKEKGDIPEGYSVSREKKERFSLILESASTNQTSMYLCASTQGQPQHFGDGTRLSIL.

The rearrangement uses TRBV6-2 or TRBV6-3 and TRBJ2-7, with 11 bases that match TRBD2. This CDR3 is built from 16 residues. With V trimmed by 5 bases and J by 3 bases, 9 bases remained unmatched. The germline CDR1 and CDR2 sequences are MNHEY and SVGEGT. CDR3 sequence reads: CASSQRGSGRVYEQYF. The CDR3 nucleotides are TGTGCCAGCAGTCAGAGGGGTAGCGGGAGGGTCTACGAGCAGTACTTC.

The chain is built from TRBV5-4 and TRBJ2-2; D is uncertain. The CDR3 covers 16 residues. The germline V gene has CDR1 SGHNT and CDR2 YYREEE (reference sequence). V was cut by 1 base and J by 2 bases, with 12 bases left in between. CDR3 nucleotide sequence: TGTGCCAGCAGCTTGTCTAAATCACTTAACACCGGGGAGCTGTTTTTT. Residues: CASSLSKSLNTGELFF.

V usage is TRBV4-3 and J usage is TRBJ1-6; 7 bases map to TRBD1. The CDR3 consists of 16 residues. Trimming took 0 bases from V and 9 from J; bases not matched to a gene: 8. Germline lookup yields CDR1 LGHNA and CDR2 YSLEER. The CDR3 nucleotides read TGCGCCAGCAGCCAAGAAGCCCGGGACAGACCTTCACCCCTCCACTTT. Amino acids: CASSQEARDRPSPLHF.

This clone appeared once. The rearrangement joins TRBV28 to TRBJ2-2; 7 nucleotides align to TRBD2. CDR1 is MDHEN, CDR2 SYDVKM, per germline. The CDR3 covers 21 residues. V lost 1 base and J lost 5; bases outside the gene matches: 22. The CDR3 DNA reads as TGTGCCAGCAGTTTATTATGGGGGATCAACAACGCGGGAGATTGGACCGGGGAGCTGTTTTTT. It yields the protein CASSLLWGINNAGDWTGELFF.

The CDR3 nucleotides are TGTGCCAGTAGCGAACAGGTGAACACTGAAGCTTTCTTT. Its translation is CASSEQVNTEAFF. V usage is TRBV19 and J usage is TRBJ1-1; possible D gene TRBD1, 5 bases. V gave up 6 bases and J gave up 0 bases, with 8 bases separating them. CDR3 length equals 13 residues. Germline loops: CDR1 LNHDA, CDR2 SQIVND (reference sequence).

This clone occurred once. This rearrangement joins TRBV5-1 to TRBJ2-7, with 7 bases matching TRBD2. V was pared by 0 bases and J by 5 bases, with 8 bases of the junction left unmatched. CDR3 length equals 15 residues. Germline CDR1 SGHRS, CDR2 YFSETQ. The CDR3 loop reads CASSLVSPGGNEQYF. The CDR3 DNA sequence: TGCGCCAGCAGCTTGGTCTCGCCGGGAGGTAACGAGCAGTACTTC.

The V gene is TRBV3-1 (or the pseudogene TRBV3-2), the J gene TRBJ2-2; 7 nucleotides match TRBD2. The CDR3 is 16 residues long. Germline CDR1 is LGHDT and CDR2 is YNNKEL (reference sequence). V shed 6 bases, J shed 4 bases, and the junction held 11 bases outside the gene matches. The CDR3 reads CASRQSGDFLTGELFF. The CDR3 nucleotides read TGTGCCAGCAGGCAAAGCGGGGACTTTCTCACCGGGGAGCTGTTTTTT.

Comments on this clone: This specimen includes other DNA sequences encoding the same CDR3. The chain uses TRBV28 and TRBJ2-7; possibly TRBD1 for D (5 bases). Germline CDR1 MDHEN, CDR2 SYDVKM. Between the trimmed V and J ends, which lost 6 bases and 7 bases, there was a span of 13 bases. This CDR3 comprises 12 residues. The CDR3 reads CASRPDSYEQYF. CDR3 coding DNA: TGTGCCAGCAGGCCCGACAGCTATGAGCAGTACTTC. Variable domain in full (rest from reference TRBV28 and TRBJ2-7): DVKVTQSSRYLVKRTGEKVFLECVQDMDHENMFWYRQDPGLGLRLIYFSYDVKMKEKGDIPEGYSVSREKKERFSLILESASTNQTSMYLCASRPDSYEQYFGPGTRLTVT.

In its sample, this clone was seen once. The gene calls are TRBV28 and TRBJ2-1, with TRBD1 matching 7 bases. Germline loops: CDR1 MDHEN, CDR2 SYDVKM. CDR3 length: 13 amino acids. V gave up 6 bases and J gave up 8 bases; unmatched junction bases: 7. The CDR3 sequence is CASSPRQGHEQFF. DNA of the CDR3: TGTGCCAGCAGCCCAAGACAGGGTCATGAGCAGTTCTTC.

V gene TRBV7-6 combines with J gene TRBJ1-2, with a tentative D call TRBD1 (6 bases). The V gene lost 1 base and the J gene lost 8 bases, with 11 bases spanning the gap. The CDR3 length is 13 residues. The germline V gene has CDR1 SGHVS and CDR2 FNYEAQ. As DNA, the CDR3 is TGTGCCAGCAGCTTAGAAGCAGGGGCAGGCTACACCTTC. Translating it yields CASSLEAGAGYTF.

The chain is built from TRBV10-1 and TRBJ2-1, with TRBD2 as a possible D gene (5 bases). The CDR3 extends over 13 amino acids. Germline values: CDR1 WNHNN, CDR2 SYGVQD (reference sequence). Between the trimmed V and J ends, which lost 0 bases and 12 bases, there was a span of 12 bases. The CDR3 loop is CASSESSGSRQFF. Here the CDR3 DNA reads TGCGCCAGCAGTGAGTCCTCGGGAAGTCGGCAGTTCTTC.

The chain uses TRBV7-2 and TRBJ1-6; D is undetermined. Germline loops: CDR1 SGHTA, CDR2 FQGNSA. The CDR3 totals 15 residues. Trimming pared 3 bases from V and 9 bases from J, leaving 15 bases between. The CDR3 spells CASSFRGLSGSPLHF. In DNA form, the CDR3 reads TGTGCCAGCAGCTTTAGAGGGTTGTCCGGTTCACCCCTCCACTTT.

CDR3 nucleotides: TGTGCCAGTAGTATCGATTCCACCGGGACAGGGTCGAATTCACCCCTCCACTTT. This translates into CASSIDSTGTGSNSPLHF. This chain links TRBV19 with TRBJ1-6; 9 bases align to TRBD1. Trimming took 3 bases from V and 7 from J; bases not matched to a gene: 13. The V gene's germline CDR1 is LNHDA and CDR2 SQIVND (reference sequence). This CDR3 region has 18 residues.

V and J are TRBV2 and TRBJ1-3; D may be TRBD1 (5 bases). The CDR3 totals 13 residues. The V end was cut by 4 bases, the J end by 2 bases, with 6 bases between. CDR1 and CDR2 from the germline V gene are SNHLY and FYNNEI. The CDR3 sequence is CASSAQAGNTIYF. As DNA, the CDR3 is TGTGCCAGCAGTGCACAGGCTGGAAACACCATATATTTT.

This chain connects TRBV30 to TRBJ1-2; D gene ambiguous. The CDR3 covers 12 residues. V lost 1 base and J 5 bases, leaving 8 bases between the germline ends. Looked up from germline, CDR1 is GTSNPN and CDR2 is SVGIG (reference sequence). The CDR3: CAWSEQPYGYTF. The DNA for the CDR3 is TGTGCCTGGAGTGAACAGCCATATGGCTACACCTTC. The entire variable domain, with the rest obtained from reference TRBV30 and TRBJ1-2, is as follows: SQTIHQWPATLVQPVGSPLSLECTVEGTSNPNLYWYRQAAGRGLQLLFYSVGIGQISSEVPQNLSASRPQDRQFILSSKKLLLSDSGFYLCAWSEQPYGYTFGSGTRLTVV.

The J gene is TRBJ1-6, the V gene TRBV4-2, with D tentatively TRBD1 (5 bases). The germline V and J ends were trimmed by 1 base and 0 bases, with 10 bases remaining between them. Germline values: CDR1 LGHNA, CDR2 YNFKEQ. The CDR3 has 17 amino acids. In nucleotides, the CDR3 is TGTGCCAGCAGCCAAGTCGGGGGACCCTCCTATAATTCACCCCTCCACTTT. Its protein product is CASSQVGGPSYNSPLHF.

The chain recombines TRBV7-9 with TRBJ2-1, with D perhaps TRBD1 (6 bases). From germline, CDR1 is SEHNR and CDR2 FQNEAQ (reference sequence). The V gene lost 1 base and the J gene lost 7 bases, with 14 bases spanning the gap. The CDR3 is made up of 15 amino acids. The CDR3 region has the DNA TGTGCCAGCAGCTTAGGGCGGACAGCACGGAATGAGCAGTTCTTC. Amino acids: CASSLGRTARNEQFF.

This chain uses TRBV3-1 (or the pseudogene TRBV3-2) with TRBJ2-1; TRBD2 might be the D (6 bases). V was clipped by 1 base and J by 7 bases, with 14 bases between them. The CDR3 is 15 amino acids. Germline CDR1 reads LGHDT; CDR2 reads YNNKEL (reference sequence). CDR3 sequence reads: CASSQGPRDLNEQFF. DNA for the CDR3: TGTGCCAGCAGCCAAGGTCCCCGGGACTTGAATGAGCAGTTCTTC.

CDR3 in amino acids: CASSYDRAGETQYF. The CDR3 region has the DNA TGTGCCAGCAGTTACGACAGGGCGGGGGAGACCCAGTACTTC. The V call is TRBV28, the J call TRBJ2-5, with D maybe TRBD1 (7 bases). The germline CDR1 and CDR2 sequences are MDHEN and SYDVKM. This CDR3 region has 14 residues. V gave up 4 bases and J gave up 5 bases, with 14 bases separating them.